This T cell receptor (beta chain) was profiled in a study of T cell clonality in common variable immunodeficiency. This clone appeared many times. The CDR3 end falls 3 residues outside the read, so it is completed with the germline J gene. Profiling relied on immunoSEQ multiplex PCR, and the TCRdb table lists in-frame clones only, not all of them. Altogether roughly 40,000 clones were found in the sample, and no singletons occur. The CDR3 length is 14 residues. Between the trimmed V and J ends, which lost 5 bases and 7 bases, there was a span of 14 bases. Germline V gives CDR1 SGHTA, CDR2 FQGTGA. This sequence originates from a person aged 18-69 years in good health. Sequencing was carried out using peripheral blood mononuclear cells. The chain joins TRBV7-3 to TRBJ2-2; perhaps TRBD1 as D (5 bases). The CDR3 DNA, read in part, is TGTGCCAGCAGCCCATTCCAGGGTCACGGGGAG. It codes for CASSPFQGHGE. The full CDR3 is CASSPFQGHGELFF.